This entry lists 2 T cell receptor beta chains sequenced from one sample in a study of cytomegalovirus exposure and HLA in healthy donors. The PCR used 60 Vbeta and 13 Jbeta primers. Produced via immunoSEQ multiplex PCR; TCRdb's table is partial and in-frame only. Of 70,000 or so clones in the sample, around 78% were seen once. Sequenced: PBMCs. Every receptor here comes from a man in his late teens or twenties in good health and CMV-seropositive.

This chain joins TRBV7-9 and TRBJ1-2, with a weak D call TRBD1 (5 bases). The V gene's germline CDR1 is SEHNR and CDR2 FQNEAQ (reference sequence). The CDR3 is made up of 14 amino acids. V was cut by 3 bases and J by 0 bases, with 8 bases left in between. CDR3 in amino acids: CASSFGATNYGYTF. CDR3 nucleotides: TGTGCCAGCAGCTTTGGGGCTACTAACTATGGCTACACCTTC.

The chain joins TRBV30 to TRBJ2-5; a possible D gene is TRBD2 (5 bases). The CDR3 length is 13 residues. Deletions cut 2 bases from V and 1 base from J, with 8 bases between. From germline, CDR1 is GTSNPN and CDR2 SVGIG (reference sequence). The CDR3 region has the DNA TGTGCCTGGAGTTCGGGGTCCCAAGAGACCCAGTACTTC. This translates into CAWSSGSQETQYF.